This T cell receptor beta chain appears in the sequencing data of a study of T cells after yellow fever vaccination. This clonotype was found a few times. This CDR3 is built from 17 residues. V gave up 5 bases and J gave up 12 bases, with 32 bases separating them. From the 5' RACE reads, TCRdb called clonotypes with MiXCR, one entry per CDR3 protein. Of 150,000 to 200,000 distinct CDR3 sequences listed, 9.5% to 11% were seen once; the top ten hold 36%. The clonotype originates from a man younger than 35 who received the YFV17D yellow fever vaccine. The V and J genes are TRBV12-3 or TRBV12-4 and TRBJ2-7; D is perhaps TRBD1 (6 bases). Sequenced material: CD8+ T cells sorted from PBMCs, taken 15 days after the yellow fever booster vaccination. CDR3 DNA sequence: TGTGCCAGCAGTCCCCGGGACACCAGGACGCACCTCGAATTTTCGTACTTC. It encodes CASSPRDTRTHLEFSYF.